Listed here are 25 T cell receptor beta chains from one sample, sequenced in a study of T cells after posttransplantation cyclophosphamide. Method: immunoSEQ multiplex PCR; TCRdb's copy keeps in-frame clones and lacks some. The sample has about 38,000 clones, none seen only once; the top ten hold approximately 6.3%. The sequenced material came from PBMCs. The receptors stem from a man aged 25 to 45 in good health and a related stem cell transplant donor.

The rearrangement joins TRBV4-1 to TRBJ2-1, with 9 bases identical to TRBD1. This CDR3 comprises 17 residues. With 3 bases clipped from V and 4 bases from J, the junction kept 10 bases outside the gene matches. From germline, CDR1 is MGHRA and CDR2 YSYEKL. The CDR3 reads CASSHQTGGRLYNEQFF. In nucleotides, the CDR3 is TGCGCCAGCAGCCACCAGACAGGGGGGCGGCTTTACAATGAGCAGTTCTTC.

This clone was detected many times. The chain recombines TRBV6-5 with TRBJ1-2; 9 bases match TRBD1. After removal of 2 bases from V and 2 bases from J, the junction contained 0 bases not matched to a gene. This CDR3 spans 14 amino acids. The germline V gene has CDR1 MNHEY and CDR2 SVGAGI. CDR3 sequence: CASSYGQGNYGYTF. CDR3 DNA sequence: TGTGCCAGCAGTTACGGACAGGGGAACTATGGCTACACCTTC.

Many counts were recorded for this clone. J is TRBJ2-7 and V is TRBV7-2; D is uncertain. This CDR3 has 12 residues. Trimming stripped 5 bases from V and 7 bases from J, with 12 bases between. Per germline, CDR1 SGHTA and CDR2 FQGNSA. The CDR3 DNA follows: TGTGCCAGCAGCCGCGGTTTGAGTGAGCAGTACTTC. It is translated as CASSRGLSEQYF.

This clone has ten or more counts. The V call is TRBV18, the J call TRBJ1-1; 8 nucleotides line up with TRBD1. This CDR3 has 15 amino acids. Trimming cost V 5 bases and J 2 bases; bases outside gene matches: 7. Germline V gene lookup returns CDR1 KGHSH and CDR2 LQKENI. The chain's CDR3 is CASSIGQGPNTEAFF. The CDR3 nucleotides are TGTGCCAGCTCAATTGGACAGGGCCCTAACACTGAAGCTTTCTTT.

This clone was seen at least ten times. CDR3 sequence reads: CASSYNGQGGYGYTF. The CDR3 region has the DNA TGTGCCAGCAGTTACAATGGGCAGGGGGGCTATGGCTACACCTTC. The chain couples TRBV6-5 to TRBJ1-2; TRBD1 agrees at 7 bases. The CDR3 is 15 amino acids. The V gene end was trimmed by 2 bases and the J gene end by 4 bases; junction bases not matched to a gene: 7. Germline CDR1 is MNHEY and CDR2 is SVGAGI.

This clone was recorded many times. The chain combines TRBV5-1 with TRBJ1-6; a weak D match, TRBD1 (5 bases). The CDR3 spans 16 residues. Germline V gives CDR1 SGHRS, CDR2 YFSETQ. Between the trimmed V and J ends, which lost 2 bases and 0 bases, there was a span of 9 bases. The CDR3 loop is CASSLGEGSYNSPLHF. The CDR3 DNA reads as TGCGCCAGCAGCTTAGGGGAGGGCTCCTATAATTCACCCCTCCACTTT.

This clone was seen a few times. This rearrangement joins TRBV6-5 to TRBJ1-1; D perhaps matches TRBD1 (6 bases). CDR1 is MNHEY and CDR2 is SVGAGI in the germline V gene. V was cut by 2 bases and J by 2 bases, with 15 bases left in between. The CDR3 totals 16 residues. Here the CDR3 DNA reads TGTGCCAGCAGTTACATCGGGGGGGCTTTCAACACTGAAGCTTTCTTT. Its protein product is CASSYIGGAFNTEAFF.

This chain uses TRBV28 with TRBJ1-6; 9 bases match TRBD1. The CDR3 is made up of 19 amino acids. Per germline, CDR1 MDHEN and CDR2 SYDVKM. Trimming cost V 7 bases and J 6 bases; bases outside gene matches: 19. The DNA for the CDR3 is TGTGCCAGCATTGGCAATGGACAGGGGCCTAGTGGATTTAATTCACCCCTCCACTTT. The encoded protein is CASIGNGQGPSGFNSPLHF.

This clone was seen a few times. The V call is TRBV20-1, the J call TRBJ1-3; D unclear. CDR1 and CDR2 from the germline V gene are DFQATT and SNEGSKA (reference sequence). Trimming took 5 bases from V and 4 from J, leaving 6 bases between them. This CDR3 has 11 residues. CDR3 loop: CSAPNGNTIYF. The CDR3 coding sequence is TGCAGTGCTCCTAACGGAAACACCATATATTTT.

This clone was counted many times. This rearrangement joins TRBV14 to TRBJ2-1; no definite D call. Germline V gene sequence: CDR1 SGHDN, CDR2 FVKESK. V dropped 0 bases and J dropped 2 bases, with 11 bases sitting between them. The CDR3 runs to 16 residues. CDR3 in amino acids: CASSQDEYSTYNEQFF. The CDR3 nucleotides read TGTGCCAGCAGCCAAGATGAGTACAGCACCTACAATGAGCAGTTCTTC. The full variable domain, in which reference TRBV14 and TRBJ2-1 provide the parts outside the CDR3, is EAGVTQFPSHSVIEKGQTVTLRCDPISGHDNLYWYRRVMGKEIKFLLHFVKESKQDESGMPNNRFLAERTGGTYSTLKVQPAELEDSGVYFCASSQDEYSTYNEQFFGPGTRLTVL.

This clone has just a few counts. The chain combines TRBV5-6 with TRBJ2-5, with 16 bases identical to TRBD2. Germline values: CDR1 SGHDT, CDR2 YYEEEE. Trimming removed 4 bases from V and 4 bases from J; junction bases left unmatched: 7. The CDR3 is 17 amino acids. The CDR3 DNA reads TGTGCCAGCAGCCTGGGACTAGCGGGGGGGCCCACAGAGACCCAGTACTTC. Its protein product is CASSLGLAGGPTETQYF.

This clone was detected many times. The chain recombines TRBV4-2 with TRBJ2-7; 13 positions match TRBD2. Germline V gene lookup returns CDR1 LGHNA and CDR2 YNFKEQ. The CDR3 is 18 amino acids. V lost 5 bases to trimming and J lost 0 bases; unmatched junction nucleotides: 10. The CDR3 DNA follows: TGTGCCAGCAGCGCCGGACTAGCGGGGGCCGAAATCTCCTACGAGCAGTACTTC. Amino acids: CASSAGLAGAEISYEQYF.

Ten or more counts support this clone. The chain links TRBV19 to TRBJ2-2; D is possibly TRBD2 (6 bases). V lost 5 bases and J lost 7, with 23 bases in between. This CDR3 region has 17 residues. Germline CDR1 LNHDA, CDR2 SQIVND (reference sequence). The CDR3 DNA is TGTGCCAGTAGTCCCCGAGGGCAGGGAGGTCCGGGCGGGGAGCTGTTTTTT. The encoded protein is CASSPRGQGGPGGELFF. Full variable domain (outside the CDR3, taken from reference TRBV19 and TRBJ2-2): DGGITQSPKYLFRKEGQNVTLSCEQNLNHDAMYWYRQDPGQGLRLIYYSQIVNDFQKGDIAEGYSVSREKKESFPLTVTSAQKNPTAFYLCASSPRGQGGPGGELFFGEGSRLTVL.

This clone was counted many times. The chain combines TRBV4-1 with TRBJ2-4, with TRBD2 matching 14 bases. CDR3 length: 19 residues. Germline CDR1 MGHRA, CDR2 YSYEKL. J lost 1 base, V lost 3 bases, and 8 bases had no gene match. The CDR3 DNA is TGCGCCAGCAGCCATGGGGGACTAGCGGGGGTCGAGGCCAAAAACATTCAGTACTTC. Translated, it gives CASSHGGLAGVEAKNIQYF.

This clone has just a few counts. V gene TRBV6-7 combines with J gene TRBJ1-1; the D gene is possibly TRBD1 (5 bases). TRBV6-7 is an open reading frame, and its role is uncertain. This CDR3 has 16 residues. V was pared by 5 bases and J by 6 bases, with 22 bases between. The CDR3 reads CASSASPARDYAEAFF. For the CDR3, the DNA is TGTGCCAGCAGTGCTTCTCCCGCCAGGGACTATGCTGAAGCTTTCTTT.

Ten or more counts support this clone. The chain combines TRBV7-3 with TRBJ2-3, with TRBD2 matching over 8 bases. The CDR3 runs 15 residues. Per germline, CDR1 SGHTA and CDR2 FQGTGA. The ends lost 5 bases at V and 4 bases at J; junction bases unmatched: 8. As DNA, the CDR3 is TGTGCCAGCAGCACTTCGAGCGGGGGCGCAGATACGCAGTATTTT. Residues: CASSTSSGGADTQYF.

This clone has ten or more counts. The rearrangement joins TRBV28 to TRBJ1-4; TRBD1 might be the D (5 bases). Germline V gives CDR1 MDHEN, CDR2 SYDVKM. This CDR3 spans 14 amino acids. The germline V and J ends were trimmed by 3 bases and 5 bases, with 10 bases remaining between them. CDR3 sequence: CASSLQGPNEKLFF. CDR3 DNA sequence: TGTGCCAGCAGTTTGCAGGGCCCGAATGAAAAACTGTTTTTT.

This clone has at least ten counts. The gene calls are TRBV10-3 and TRBJ1-2, with D maybe TRBD1 (6 bases). Between the trimmed V and J ends, which lost 2 bases and 3 bases, there was a span of 10 bases. The CDR3 extends over 14 amino acids. Germline V gene lookup returns CDR1 ENHRY and CDR2 SYGVKD. The CDR3, as DNA: TGTGCCATCAGTGAGCCGGACAGATACTATGGCTACACCTTC. Amino acid sequence: CAISEPDRYYGYTF.

The chain links TRBV29-1 to TRBJ1-5, with D possibly matching TRBD1 (6 bases). The CDR3 has 12 residues. Deletions cut 7 bases from V and 9 bases from J, with 16 bases between. Germline V gives CDR1 SQVTM, CDR2 ANQGSEA. CDR3 region: CSGSTGSAPQHF. CDR3 nucleotides: TGCAGCGGAAGCACAGGGAGTGCGCCCCAGCATTTT.

The chain links TRBV7-9 to TRBJ1-5; D might be TRBD1 (6 bases). Per the germline V gene, CDR1 is SEHNR and CDR2 is FQNEAQ (reference sequence). V lost 1 base and J lost 4, with 14 bases in between. CDR3 length equals 16 residues. As DNA, the CDR3 is TGTGCCAGCAGCTTAGGCCTAGGGGGAGGGAATCAGCCCCAGCATTTT. Its protein is CASSLGLGGGNQPQHF.

At least ten counts were recorded for this clone. The chain carries TRBV28 and TRBJ1-2, with D hard to call. The CDR3 loop spans 15 amino acids. CDR1 is MDHEN and CDR2 is SYDVKM in the germline V gene. Trimming left V 2 bases short and J 2 bases short, with 12 bases between. CDR3 in DNA: TGTGCCAGCAGTTTAAAGGCGGGTAAAAACTATGGCTACACCTTC. Translating gives CASSLKAGKNYGYTF.

Many counts were recorded for this clone. One junction end disagrees with the germline gene, perhaps due to a read error. CDR3 bases: TGCGCCAGCAGCGAAGAGAGCCAGGGTGAAGCTTTCTTT. It translates to CASSEESQGEAFF. The chain combines TRBV4-1 with TRBJ1-1; tentative D call: TRBD1 (5 bases). Per the germline V gene, CDR1 is MGHRA and CDR2 is YSYEKL. The CDR3 is 13 amino acids.

This clone showed up many times. This rearrangement joins TRBV14 to TRBJ2-7; 7 bases line up with TRBD1. V lost 1 base and J lost 4; bases outside the gene matches: 13. The germline V gene has CDR1 SGHDN and CDR2 FVKESK. The length of the CDR3 is 17 residues. The CDR3 DNA reads TGTGCCAGCAGCCAAGGACAGGGAATAGCCCTTAGTTACGAGCAGTACTTC. This codes for CASSQGQGIALSYEQYF.

This clone came up many times. The chain uses TRBV5-1 and TRBJ1-4; 8 positions match TRBD1. CDR3 size: 14 residues. Germline CDR1 reads SGHRS; CDR2 reads YFSETQ. The junction had 4 bases not matched to a gene; V was cut back by 4 bases and J by 5 bases. The CDR3 DNA reads TGCGCCAGCAGCGCGACAGGGGCCAATGAAAAACTGTTTTTT. This sequence encodes CASSATGANEKLFF.

The sample holds many counts of this clone. The gene calls are TRBV19 and TRBJ1-2; 8 bases are shared with TRBD1. The CDR3 sequence is 15 residues long. The trim removed 5 bases at V and 2 bases at J, leaving 7 bases unmatched. Germline CDR1 and CDR2: LNHDA and SQIVND (reference sequence). The CDR3 DNA reads TGTGCCAGTAGTCCCCTGACAGGGGCCAACTATGGCTACACCTTC. Translated, it gives CASSPLTGANYGYTF.